Shown below are 12 T cell receptor beta chains from a single sample sequenced in a study of blood T cell repertoires in COVID-19. The repertoire was sequenced with immunoSEQ multiplex PCR; TCRdb's copy has only in-frame clones and lacks some. There are approximately 160,000 clones in the sample; roughly four fifths occur only once, and roughly 11% lies in the top ten. The sequencing input was peripheral blood. The origin of the receptors is a human donor in a cohort sampled during active COVID-19.

The CDR3 protein is CASSYRRSGELFF. DNA for the CDR3: TGTGCCAGCAGTTACCGCAGAAGCGGGGAGCTGTTTTTT. The chain couples TRBV6-2 or TRBV6-3 to TRBJ2-2; unclear D gene. This CDR3 has 13 residues. Trimming pared 2 bases from V and 7 bases from J, leaving 8 bases between. Germline CDR1 and CDR2: MNHEY and SVGEGT.

This rearrangement joins TRBV28 to TRBJ1-2; D call uncertain. Trimming took off 2 bases at V and 4 bases at J, with 14 bases between the two ends. The CDR3 is 15 residues long. The germline V gene encodes CDR1 MDHEN and CDR2 SYDVKM. CDR3 loop: CASSLAGRRSYGYTF. The CDR3 DNA is TGTGCCAGCAGTTTAGCAGGCCGCCGCTCCTATGGCTACACCTTC.

This clone was found many times. The rearrangement uses TRBV7-2 and TRBJ2-1; 9 nucleotides agree with TRBD1. CDR3 length: 13 residues. The germline V gene encodes CDR1 SGHTA and CDR2 FQGNSA. V gave up 6 bases and J gave up 6 bases; unmatched junction bases: 3. The CDR3: CASRRQGGNEQFF. The CDR3 coding sequence is TGTGCCAGCAGACGACAGGGGGGCAATGAGCAGTTCTTC.

V and J are TRBV10-3 and TRBJ2-1, with D possibly being TRBD1 (5 bases). This CDR3 has 14 amino acids. V was trimmed by 2 bases and J by 4 bases, leaving 9 bases between them. Germline V CDR1 and CDR2: ENHRY, SYGVKD. The CDR3 coding sequence is TGTGCCATCAGTGAGACAGGCGAATACAATGAGCAGTTCTTC. Residues: CAISETGEYNEQFF.

The V and J genes are TRBV19 and TRBJ2-1; 11 bases fit TRBD2. Germline CDR1 is LNHDA and CDR2 is SQIVND (reference sequence). J lost 6 bases, V lost 1 base, and 8 bases had no gene match. This CDR3 has 17 residues. The CDR3 coding sequence is TGTGCCAGTAGTATAGGGGTTAGCGGGAGGGCTCGCAATGAGCAGTTCTTC. This gives the protein CASSIGVSGRARNEQFF.

The rearrangement links TRBV6-2 or TRBV6-3 to TRBJ1-5; no clear D. The CDR3 loop spans 15 amino acids. Germline V gene data show CDR1 as MNHEY and CDR2 as SVGEGT. Trimming stripped 5 bases from V and 4 bases from J, with 15 bases between. The CDR3, as DNA: TGTGCCAGCAGTGCAGGTGCAGGTCAAAATCAGCCCCAGCATTTT. Translated: CASSAGAGQNQPQHF.

The table lists this clone with a count of one. The V call is TRBV30, the J call TRBJ1-4; 10 bases are shared with TRBD1. The CDR3 runs to 12 residues. Per the germline V gene, CDR1 is GTSNPN and CDR2 is SVGIG (reference sequence). The CDR3 DNA follows: TGTGCGTCGGACAGGGGGGGGGAAAAACTGTTTTTT. This gives the protein CASDRGGEKLFF. The full variable domain, with the rest looked up from reference TRBV30 and TRBJ1-4, is SQTIHQWPATLVQPVGSPLSLECTVEGTSNPNLYWYRQAAGRGLQLLFYSVGIGQISSEVPQNLSASRPQDRQFILSSKKLLLSDSGFYLCASDRGGEKLFFGSGTQLSVL.

Remarks on this clone: The same CDR3 arises from other DNA sequences in this sample as well. V is TRBV7-2 and J is TRBJ1-1; tentatively, D is TRBD1 (6 bases). The CDR3 is 13 residues long. In germline, CDR1 is SGHTA, CDR2 FQGNSA. The V end was cut by 3 bases, the J end by 1 base, with 6 bases between. The CDR3 loop reads CASSLDRNTEAFF. Written as DNA, the CDR3 is TGTGCCAGCAGCTTGGACAGGAACACTGAAGCTTTCTTT.

This chain uses TRBV7-2 with TRBJ2-3, with TRBD2 matching over 8 bases. Germline loops: CDR1 SGHTA, CDR2 FQGNSA. Losses at the gene ends were 4 bases for V and 2 bases for J; bases not matched to a gene: 8. The CDR3 is 16 residues long. CDR3 region: CASSSLSGGLTDTQYF. CDR3 DNA sequence: TGTGCCAGCAGCTCCCTATCGGGGGGGCTCACAGATACGCAGTATTTT.

V gene TRBV6-9 combines with J gene TRBJ2-7; possible D gene TRBD2, 7 bases. The V gene lost 10 bases and the J gene lost 2 bases, with 18 bases spanning the gap. Germline V CDR1 and CDR2: MNHGY, SVAAGI. CDR3 size: 14 residues. In nucleotides, the CDR3 is TGTGCCACCGTCCCGGGGGGCGCACCCTACGAGCAGTACTTC. It encodes CATVPGGAPYEQYF.

V usage is TRBV6-6 and J usage is TRBJ2-2; the D gene is possibly TRBD1 (5 bases). V was pared by 6 bases and J by 5 bases, with 19 bases between. There are 16 residues in the CDR3. The germline V gene has CDR1 MNHNY and CDR2 SVGAGI (reference sequence). In nucleotides, the CDR3 is TGTGCCAGCAGCCCCACAGATGGGGCCCTTACCGGGGAGCTGTTTTTT. Translating gives CASSPTDGALTGELFF.

The CDR3 loop reads CASLGGGLIGNTIYF. CDR3 coding DNA: TGTGCCAGCCTAGGCGGGGGCTTAATAGGAAACACCATATATTTT. The chain couples TRBV28 to TRBJ1-3; weak D call: TRBD1 (6 bases). Germline V CDR1 and CDR2: MDHEN, SYDVKM. Trimming shortened V by 8 bases and J by 4 bases, and 18 bases separated the two germline ends. CDR3 size: 15 residues.